Below, 17 T cell receptor beta chains from the same sample are listed, as sequenced in a study of Ad26.COV2.S vaccination and SARS-CoV-2 variants. Treatment reported: approximately 18 received Ad26.COV2.S at low or high dose, single or two shots; roughly five received placebo; per-sample allocation not given. Sampling happened 63 days after the first vaccine or placebo injection. Clones were sequenced by immunoSEQ multiplex PCR, and TCRdb holds only the in-frame ones, with some missing. The data show more than 300,000 clones, with about 88% seen just once and 6.4% held by the top ten. Source: peripheral blood, taken in a trial of Ad26.COV2.S vaccine versus placebo. These receptors were taken from a person between 18 and 65 years old who received the Ad26.COV2.S COVID-19 vaccine or a placebo.

The chain uses TRBV20-1 and TRBJ2-2, with 8 bases that match TRBD1. Germline V CDR1 and CDR2: DFQATT, SNEGSKA (reference sequence). V dropped 3 bases and J dropped 0; count of bases not matched to a gene: 6. The CDR3 is 16 residues long. The CDR3, as DNA: TGCAGTGCTAGTCGGGGGACAGGAGCGAACACCGGGGAGCTGTTTTTT. Encoded protein: CSASRGTGANTGELFF.

The CDR3 DNA reads as TGTGCCAGCAGCGTAGACGACAGGTCCTCCTCACCCCTCCACTTT. It is translated as CASSVDDRSSSPLHF. The genes are TRBV9 and TRBJ1-6; D possibly corresponds to TRBD1 (6 bases). V was clipped by 0 bases and J by 10 bases, with 14 bases between them. In germline, CDR1 is SGDLS, CDR2 YYNGEE. The CDR3 is 15 residues long.

The V and J genes are TRBV6-2 or TRBV6-3 and TRBJ2-1, with a possible D match to TRBD2 (7 bases). The CDR3 is 18 amino acids. Per the germline V gene, CDR1 is MNHEY and CDR2 is SVGEGT. Trimming shortened V by 0 bases and J by 0 bases, and 15 bases separated the two germline ends. CDR3 amino acids: CASSYSGGGGSSYNEQFF. The CDR3 bases are TGTGCCAGCAGTTACTCTGGAGGGGGAGGGAGCTCCTACAATGAGCAGTTCTTC.

The rearrangement joins TRBV30 to TRBJ1-2; TRBD1 matches 7 bases. The CDR3 runs 14 residues. Trimming cost V 0 bases and J 8 bases; bases outside gene matches: 9. Germline CDR1 reads GTSNPN; CDR2 reads SVGIG (reference sequence). The CDR3 sequence: CAWSVRRQGDGYTF. In DNA, the CDR3 is TGTGCCTGGAGTGTACGTAGACAGGGTGACGGCTACACCTTC.

The chain couples TRBV30 to TRBJ1-6; D might be TRBD1 (5 bases). The V end lost 6 bases, the J end lost 1 base, and 16 bases lay between the germline ends. CDR1 and CDR2 (germline): GTSNPN, SVGIG (reference sequence). This CDR3 spans 16 amino acids. The CDR3: CACPAGGGSYNSPLHF. CDR3 sequence (DNA): TGTGCCTGTCCCGCGGGGGGGGGTTCCTATAATTCACCCCTCCACTTT.

The chain employs TRBV7-2 and TRBJ2-2; tentative D call: TRBD2 (5 bases). In germline, CDR1 is SGHTA, CDR2 FQGNSA. This CDR3 region has 13 residues. Trimming took off 1 base at V and 7 bases at J, with 7 bases between the two ends. The CDR3 here is CASSLEAGGELFF. In nucleotides, the CDR3 is TGTGCCAGCAGCTTAGAGGCGGGCGGGGAGCTGTTTTTT.

This clone was observed a single time. The chain uses TRBV5-4 and TRBJ1-2; perhaps TRBD1 as D (6 bases). Looked up from germline, CDR1 is SGHNT and CDR2 is YYREEE (reference sequence). This CDR3 is built from 12 residues. With 4 bases removed from V and 8 bases from J, the gap between germline ends came to 12 bases. In DNA, the CDR3 is TGTGCCAGCAGCCCTGGGGGGACAGGCTACACCTTC. Translating gives CASSPGGTGYTF.

With regard to this clone: Other DNA sequences within the sample encode an identical CDR3. The chain couples TRBV7-9 to TRBJ2-5; D unclear. This CDR3 region has 12 residues. The germline gives CDR1 SEHNR, CDR2 FQNEAQ (reference sequence). V lost 5 bases, J lost 5 bases, and 9 bases lay in between. CDR3 loop: CASSENRETQYF. In DNA form, the CDR3 reads TGTGCCAGCAGCGAGAACCGGGAGACCCAGTACTTC.

This clone was observed a handful of times. V usage is TRBV5-1 and J usage is TRBJ1-2; TRBD1 matches 7 bases. The V segment lost 4 bases and the J segment 5 bases; nucleotides outside the gene matches: 11. The CDR3 extends over 15 amino acids. Germline CDR1 is SGHRS and CDR2 is YFSETQ. Here the CDR3 reads CASSPNRGDGYGYTF. The DNA of the CDR3 is TGCGCCAGCAGCCCAAACAGGGGTGACGGATATGGCTACACCTTC.

The chain has TRBV4-3 and TRBJ1-1; no reliable D call. The V gene lost 2 bases and the J gene lost 0 bases, with 10 bases spanning the gap. There are 15 residues in the CDR3. The germline V gene encodes CDR1 LGHNA and CDR2 YSLEER. The CDR3 sequence: CASSQSGRLNTEAFF. The CDR3 DNA reads TGCGCCAGCAGCCAATCCGGACGGCTGAACACTGAAGCTTTCTTT.

This chain connects TRBV6-5 to TRBJ1-2; no clear D gene. This CDR3 contains 13 residues. The germline gives CDR1 MNHEY, CDR2 SVGAGI. Trimming left V 5 bases short and J 4 bases short, with 11 bases between. The CDR3, as DNA: TGTGCCAGCAGTCCTACGCTCGGCTATGGCTACACCTTC. Translated: CASSPTLGYGYTF.

V usage is TRBV12-5 and J usage is TRBJ2-5, with TRBD2 as a possible D gene (6 bases). V shed 4 bases and J shed 1 base, with 13 bases lying between them. Germline V lookup: CDR1 LGHNT, CDR2 FRNRAP. This CDR3 has 15 amino acids. This chain's CDR3 is CASGSPGSTQETQYF. The CDR3, as DNA: TGTGCTAGTGGTTCTCCCGGGAGTACCCAAGAGACCCAGTACTTC.

V and J are TRBV14 and TRBJ2-7; D is undetermined. The CDR3 runs to 16 residues. The V gene's germline CDR1 is SGHDN and CDR2 FVKESK. The ends were cut back, 1 base at V and 0 bases at J, with 13 bases in the middle. DNA for the CDR3: TGTGCCAGCAGCCAAGTCCCTCACGAGAGCTCCTACGAGCAGTACTTC. Its protein is CASSQVPHESSYEQYF.

The chain combines TRBV9 with TRBJ2-2; D might be TRBD1 (6 bases). Trimming stripped 3 bases from V and 6 bases from J, with 9 bases between. CDR1 is SGDLS and CDR2 is YYNGEE in the germline V gene. The CDR3 is 13 amino acids. CDR3 bases: TGTGCCAGCAGCGACACAGGGCCCGGGGAGCTGTTTTTT. This codes for CASSDTGPGELFF.

The chain is built from TRBV4-1 and TRBJ2-5; D is unclear. The CDR3 sequence is 14 residues long. CDR1 and CDR2 from the germline V gene are MGHRA and YSYEKL. Trimming stripped 1 base from V and 1 base from J, with 7 bases between. The CDR3 nucleotides read TGCGCCAGCAGCCAAGGCGGAATCCAAGAGACCCAGTACTTC. The encoded protein is CASSQGGIQETQYF.

The chain couples TRBV5-4 to TRBJ2-5; 7 nucleotides match TRBD1. The V and J ends lost 0 bases and 5 bases, in that order; junction bases with no gene match: 7. The CDR3 has 15 residues. Per germline, CDR1 SGHNT and CDR2 YYREEE (reference sequence). The DNA of the CDR3 is TGTGCCAGCAGCTTGGAACAGGGGTTAGGGGAGACCCAGTACTTC. Protein: CASSLEQGLGETQYF.

The chain is built from TRBV6-2 or TRBV6-3 and TRBJ2-2; D is uncertain. The CDR3 runs 13 residues. V shed 2 bases and J shed 6 bases, with 7 bases lying between them. Germline loops: CDR1 MNHEY, CDR2 SVGEGT. CDR3 loop: CASSYSPPGELFF. CDR3 DNA sequence: TGTGCCAGCAGTTACAGTCCCCCCGGGGAGCTGTTTTTT.